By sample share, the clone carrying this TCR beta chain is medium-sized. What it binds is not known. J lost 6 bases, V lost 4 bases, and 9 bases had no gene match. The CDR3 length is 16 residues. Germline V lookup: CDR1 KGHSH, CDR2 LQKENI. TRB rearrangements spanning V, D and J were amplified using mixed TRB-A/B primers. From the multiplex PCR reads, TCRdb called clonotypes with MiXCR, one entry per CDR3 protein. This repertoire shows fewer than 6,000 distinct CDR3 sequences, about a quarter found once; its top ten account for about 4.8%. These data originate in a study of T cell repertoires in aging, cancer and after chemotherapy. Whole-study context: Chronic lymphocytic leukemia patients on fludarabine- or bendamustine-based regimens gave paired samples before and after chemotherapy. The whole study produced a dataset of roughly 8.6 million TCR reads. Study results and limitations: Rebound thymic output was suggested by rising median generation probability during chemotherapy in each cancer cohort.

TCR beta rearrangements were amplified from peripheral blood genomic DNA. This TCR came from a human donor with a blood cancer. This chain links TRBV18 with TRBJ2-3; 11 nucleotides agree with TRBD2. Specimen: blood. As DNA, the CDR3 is TGTGCCAGCTCACTCACTAGCGGGGGCACCGGGGATACGCAGTATTTT. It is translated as CASSLTSGGTGDTQYF.